This T cell receptor beta chain was sequenced for a study of blood T cell repertoires in COVID-19. Turning to the study itself: Researchers got acute and convalescent COVID-19 samples from the United States, Italy and Spain. The analysed material was cDNA or gDNA that came from T cells, B-cell-depleted T cells, or PBMCs.

This clone has a count of ten or more. Participant age was about 18 to 89 years, and participants resided in about two dozen US areas. Original processing methods: Nucleated cell counts were estimated from reference gene primer amplification. The table came from immunoSEQ multiplex PCR; TCRdb's copy has only in-frame clones and leaves some out. That table supplies the V and J calls and clone size; D and trimming were determined from the DNA. Here the sample spans under 300,000 clones, approximately 91% being singletons. There are 17 residues in the CDR3. Trimming at V came to 5 bases and at J to 3 bases, leaving 10 bases not matched to a gene. Germline CDR1 is MNHNY and CDR2 is SVGAGI (reference sequence).

The clonotype originates from a woman aged 40 to 50 with acute COVID-19. This chain joins TRBV6-6 and TRBJ1-2, with 12 bases aligning to TRBD1. Specimen: PBMCs or T cells enriched from blood (not recorded which). CDR3 coding DNA: TGTGCCAGCAGTCCTGTACCGGGACAGGGGGCGGACTATGGCTACACCTTC. It yields the protein CASSPVPGQGADYGYTF.